This T cell receptor beta chain stems from a study of OX40 agonist ivuxolimab in advanced cancers. Study overall: Ivuxolimab was delivered to patients intravenously every 2 weeks at doses spanning 0.01 to 10 mg/kg.

The assay was immunoSEQ multiplex PCR, and TCRdb's table has in-frame clones only and misses some. The sample yields approximately 74,000 clones, roughly nine tenths seen once. CDR3 length: 16 amino acids. V was clipped by 0 bases and J by 6 bases; unmatched bases: 7. The chain employs TRBV23-1 and TRBJ1-5; 8 bases fit TRBD1. TRBV23-1 is identified as an open reading frame with a role that is uncertain. The origin of this receptor is an adult with an advanced solid tumor such as melanoma, head and neck, liver or kidney cancer. The sample in question was CD4+ or CD8+ T cells sorted from blood, obtained in a trial of the OX40 agonist ivuxolimab. The chain's CDR3 is CASSQSSRGLVQPQHF. The CDR3 region has the DNA TGCGCCAGCAGTCAATCCTCCAGGGGGCTAGTTCAGCCCCAGCATTTT.